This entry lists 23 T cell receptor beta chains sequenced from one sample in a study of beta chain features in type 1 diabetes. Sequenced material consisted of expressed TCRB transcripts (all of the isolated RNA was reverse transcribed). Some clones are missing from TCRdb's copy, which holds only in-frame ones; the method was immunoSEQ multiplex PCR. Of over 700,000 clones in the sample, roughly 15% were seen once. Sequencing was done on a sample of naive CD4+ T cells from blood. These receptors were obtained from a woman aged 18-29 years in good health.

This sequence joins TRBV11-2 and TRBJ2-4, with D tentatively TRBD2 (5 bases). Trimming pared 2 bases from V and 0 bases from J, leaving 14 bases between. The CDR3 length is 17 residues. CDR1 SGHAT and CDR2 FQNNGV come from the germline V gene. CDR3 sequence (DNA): TGTGCCAGCAGCTTAAGGACTGCGTGGGTAGCCAAAAACATTCAGTACTTC. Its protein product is CASSLRTAWVAKNIQYF. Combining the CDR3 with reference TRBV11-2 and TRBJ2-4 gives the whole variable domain EAGVAQSPRYKIIEKRQSVAFWCNPISGHATLYWYQQILGQGPKLLIQFQNNGVVDDSQLPKDRFSAERLKGVDSTLKIQPAKLEDSAVYLCASSLRTAWVAKNIQYFGAGTRLSVL.

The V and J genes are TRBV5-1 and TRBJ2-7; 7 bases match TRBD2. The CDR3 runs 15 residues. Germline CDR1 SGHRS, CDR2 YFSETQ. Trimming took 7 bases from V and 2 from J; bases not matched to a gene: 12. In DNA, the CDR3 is TGCGCCAGCGCCTGGACGGGGGGATCTACCTACGAGCAGTACTTC. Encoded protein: CASAWTGGSTYEQYF.

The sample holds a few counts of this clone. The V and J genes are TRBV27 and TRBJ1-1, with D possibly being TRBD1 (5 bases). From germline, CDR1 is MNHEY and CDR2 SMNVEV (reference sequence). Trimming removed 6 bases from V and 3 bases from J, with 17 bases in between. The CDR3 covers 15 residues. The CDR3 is CASSLINGGDTEAFF. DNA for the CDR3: TGTGCCAGCAGCCTCATCAACGGGGGGGACACTGAAGCTTTCTTT.

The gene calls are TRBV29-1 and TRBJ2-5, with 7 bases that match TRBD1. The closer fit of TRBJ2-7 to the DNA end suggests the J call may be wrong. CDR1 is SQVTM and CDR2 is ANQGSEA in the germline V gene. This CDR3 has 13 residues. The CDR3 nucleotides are TGCAGCGTTGCCCGGGACAGACAATACGAGCAGTACTTC. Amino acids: CSVARDRQYEQYF.

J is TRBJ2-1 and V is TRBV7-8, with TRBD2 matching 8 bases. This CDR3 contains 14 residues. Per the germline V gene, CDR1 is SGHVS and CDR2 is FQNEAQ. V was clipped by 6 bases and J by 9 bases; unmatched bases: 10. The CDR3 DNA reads TGTGCCAGCAGACAAGCGGGAGTTACCGGTGAGCAGTTCTTC. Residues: CASRQAGVTGEQFF.

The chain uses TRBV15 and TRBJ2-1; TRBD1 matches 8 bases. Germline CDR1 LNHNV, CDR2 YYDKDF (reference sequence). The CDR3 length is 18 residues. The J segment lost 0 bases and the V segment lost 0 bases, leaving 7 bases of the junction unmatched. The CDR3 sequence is CATSRDPFTGGSYNEQFF. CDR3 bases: TGTGCCACCAGCAGAGATCCGTTTACAGGGGGCTCCTACAATGAGCAGTTCTTC.

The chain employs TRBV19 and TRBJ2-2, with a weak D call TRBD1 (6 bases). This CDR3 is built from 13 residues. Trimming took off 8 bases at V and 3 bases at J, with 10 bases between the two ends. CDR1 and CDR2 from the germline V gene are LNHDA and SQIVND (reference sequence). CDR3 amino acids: CASPSGDTGELFF. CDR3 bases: TGTGCCAGTCCCTCAGGGGACACCGGGGAGCTGTTTTTT.

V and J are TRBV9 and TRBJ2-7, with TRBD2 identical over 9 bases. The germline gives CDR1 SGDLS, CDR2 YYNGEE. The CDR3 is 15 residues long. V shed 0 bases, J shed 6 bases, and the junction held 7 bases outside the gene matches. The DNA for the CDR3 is TGTGCCAGCAGCGTAGAGGGCGGGAGGGCGTCCGAGCAGTACTTC. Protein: CASSVEGGRASEQYF.

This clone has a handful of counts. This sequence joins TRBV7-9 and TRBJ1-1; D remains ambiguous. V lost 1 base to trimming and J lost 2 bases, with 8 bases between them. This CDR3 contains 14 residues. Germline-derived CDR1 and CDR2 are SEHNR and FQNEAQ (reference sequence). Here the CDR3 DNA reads TGTGCCAGCAGCTTAGTAACACCAAACACTGAAGCTTTCTTT. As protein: CASSLVTPNTEAFF.

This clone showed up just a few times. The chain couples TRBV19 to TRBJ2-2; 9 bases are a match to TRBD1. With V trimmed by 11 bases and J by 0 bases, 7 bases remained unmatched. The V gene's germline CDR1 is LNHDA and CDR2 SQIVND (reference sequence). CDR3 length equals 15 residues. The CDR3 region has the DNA TGTGCCTCAAGGACAGGGGCATCGAACACCGGGGAGCTGTTTTTT. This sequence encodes CASRTGASNTGELFF.

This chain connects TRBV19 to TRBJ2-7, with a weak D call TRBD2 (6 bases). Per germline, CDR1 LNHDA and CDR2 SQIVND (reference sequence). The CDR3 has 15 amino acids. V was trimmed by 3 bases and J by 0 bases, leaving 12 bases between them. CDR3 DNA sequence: TGTGCCAGTAGTATGGGGCTAGCGATCTCCTACGAGCAGTACTTC. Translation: CASSMGLAISYEQYF.

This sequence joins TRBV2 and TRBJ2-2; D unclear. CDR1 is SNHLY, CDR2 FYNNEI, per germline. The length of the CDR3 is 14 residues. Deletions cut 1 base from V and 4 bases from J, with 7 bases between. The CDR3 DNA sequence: TGTGCCAGCAGTGAAGTATCGTTCACCGGGGAGCTGTTTTTT. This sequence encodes CASSEVSFTGELFF. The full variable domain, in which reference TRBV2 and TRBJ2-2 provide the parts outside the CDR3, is EPEVTQTPSHQVTQMGQEVILRCVPISNHLYFYWYRQILGQKVEFLVSFYNNEISEKSEIFDDQFSVERPDGSNFTLKIRSTKLEDSAMYFCASSEVSFTGELFFGEGSRLTVL.

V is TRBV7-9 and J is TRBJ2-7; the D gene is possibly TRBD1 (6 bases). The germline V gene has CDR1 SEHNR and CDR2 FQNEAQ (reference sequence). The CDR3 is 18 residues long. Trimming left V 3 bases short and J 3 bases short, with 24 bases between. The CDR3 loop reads CASSFPLQGRAISYEQYF. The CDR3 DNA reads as TGTGCCAGCAGCTTCCCTCTCCAGGGGCGAGCAATTAGCTACGAGCAGTACTTC.

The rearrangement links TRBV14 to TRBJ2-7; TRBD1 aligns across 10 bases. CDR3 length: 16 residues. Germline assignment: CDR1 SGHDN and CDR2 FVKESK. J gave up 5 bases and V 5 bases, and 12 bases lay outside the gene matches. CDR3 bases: TGTGCCAGCAGCTTTGGCCGGGACAGGGGCATCCACGAGCAGTACTTC. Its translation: CASSFGRDRGIHEQYF. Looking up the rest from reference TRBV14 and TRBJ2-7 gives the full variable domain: EAGVTQFPSHSVIEKGQTVTLRCDPISGHDNLYWYRRVMGKEIKFLLHFVKESKQDESGMPNNRFLAERTGGTYSTLKVQPAELEDSGVYFCASSFGRDRGIHEQYFGPGTRLTVT.

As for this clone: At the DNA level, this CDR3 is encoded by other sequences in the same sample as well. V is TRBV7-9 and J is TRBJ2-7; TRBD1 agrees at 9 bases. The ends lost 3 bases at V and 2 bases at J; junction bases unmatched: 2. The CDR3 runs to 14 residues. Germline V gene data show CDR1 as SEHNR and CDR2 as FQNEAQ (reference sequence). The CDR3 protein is CASSLGTGTYEQYF. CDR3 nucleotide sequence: TGTGCCAGCAGCTTGGGGACAGGGACCTACGAGCAGTACTTC.

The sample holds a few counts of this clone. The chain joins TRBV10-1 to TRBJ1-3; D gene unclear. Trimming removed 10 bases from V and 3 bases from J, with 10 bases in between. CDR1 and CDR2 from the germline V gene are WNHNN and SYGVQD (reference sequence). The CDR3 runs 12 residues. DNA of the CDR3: TGCGCCACCGGTGAAGGTGGAAACACCATATATTTT. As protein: CATGEGGNTIYF.

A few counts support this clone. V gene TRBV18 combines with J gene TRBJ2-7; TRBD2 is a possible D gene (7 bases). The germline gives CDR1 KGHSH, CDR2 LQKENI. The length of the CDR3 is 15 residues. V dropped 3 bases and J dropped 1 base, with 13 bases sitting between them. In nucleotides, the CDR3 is TGTGCCAGCTCACCTGGGGGGGCAAGGTCCTACGAGCAGTACTTC. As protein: CASSPGGARSYEQYF.

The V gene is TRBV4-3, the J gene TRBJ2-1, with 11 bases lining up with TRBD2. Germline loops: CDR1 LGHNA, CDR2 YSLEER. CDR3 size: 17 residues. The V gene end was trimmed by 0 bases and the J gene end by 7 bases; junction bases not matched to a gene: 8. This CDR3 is CASSQDLLAGGSNEQFF. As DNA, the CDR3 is TGCGCCAGCAGCCAAGATCTGCTAGCGGGAGGATCTAATGAGCAGTTCTTC.

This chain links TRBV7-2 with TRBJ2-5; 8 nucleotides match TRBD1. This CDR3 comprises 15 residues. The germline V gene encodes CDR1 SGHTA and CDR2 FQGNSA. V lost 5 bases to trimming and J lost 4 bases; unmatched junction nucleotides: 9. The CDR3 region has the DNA TGTGCCAGCAGCCCCAATGACAGGGGAGCAGAGACCCAGTACTTC. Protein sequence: CASSPNDRGAETQYF.

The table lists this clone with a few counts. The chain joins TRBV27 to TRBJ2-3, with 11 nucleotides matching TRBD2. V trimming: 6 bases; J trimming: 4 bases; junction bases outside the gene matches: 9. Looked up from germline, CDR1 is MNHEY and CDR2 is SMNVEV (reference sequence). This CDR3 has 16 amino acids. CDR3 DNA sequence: TGTGCCAGCAGAGTCATAGCGGGAGGGCGTGCAGATACGCAGTATTTT. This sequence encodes CASRVIAGGRADTQYF.

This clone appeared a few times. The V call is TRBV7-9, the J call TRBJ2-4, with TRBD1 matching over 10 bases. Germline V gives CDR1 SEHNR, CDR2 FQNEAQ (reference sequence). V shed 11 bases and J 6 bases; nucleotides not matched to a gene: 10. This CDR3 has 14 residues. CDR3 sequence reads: CAGATGGTGNIQYF. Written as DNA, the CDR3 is TGTGCCGGGGCGACAGGGGGCACGGGAAACATTCAGTACTTC.

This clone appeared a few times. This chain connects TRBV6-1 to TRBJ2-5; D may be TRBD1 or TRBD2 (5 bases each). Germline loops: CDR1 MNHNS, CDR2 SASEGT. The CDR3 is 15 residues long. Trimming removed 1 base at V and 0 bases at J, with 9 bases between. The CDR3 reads CASSEGWGHQETQYF. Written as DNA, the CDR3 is TGTGCCAGCAGTGAAGGGTGGGGACACCAAGAGACCCAGTACTTC.

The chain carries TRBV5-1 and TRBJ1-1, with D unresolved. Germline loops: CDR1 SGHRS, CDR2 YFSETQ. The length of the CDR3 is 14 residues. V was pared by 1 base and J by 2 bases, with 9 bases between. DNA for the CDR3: TGCGCCAGCAGCTTGTTGAGGACTAACACTGAAGCTTTCTTT. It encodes CASSLLRTNTEAFF.